This T cell receptor beta chain was sequenced for a study of T cell changes during pregnancy in multiple sclerosis. The CDR3 is made up of 15 amino acids. J was trimmed by 4 bases and V by 1 base; bases with no gene match: 6. Germline V gene lookup returns CDR1 MGHRA and CDR2 YSYEKL. Produced via immunoSEQ multiplex PCR; TCRdb's table is partial and in-frame only. This sample has tens of thousands of clones; about nine tenths occur once, and the top ten carry 5% to 6.5%. The specimen comprised CD8+ T cells from peripheral blood mononuclear cells, sampled in the second trimester of pregnancy. The clonotype was recovered from a female donor with multiple sclerosis, enrolled in a pregnancy study. This rearrangement joins TRBV4-1 to TRBJ2-7; 8 nucleotides agree with TRBD2. CDR3 loop: CASSQAKGLAYEQYF. CDR3 DNA: TGCGCCAGCAGCCAAGCGAAAGGACTAGCTTACGAGCAGTACTTC.